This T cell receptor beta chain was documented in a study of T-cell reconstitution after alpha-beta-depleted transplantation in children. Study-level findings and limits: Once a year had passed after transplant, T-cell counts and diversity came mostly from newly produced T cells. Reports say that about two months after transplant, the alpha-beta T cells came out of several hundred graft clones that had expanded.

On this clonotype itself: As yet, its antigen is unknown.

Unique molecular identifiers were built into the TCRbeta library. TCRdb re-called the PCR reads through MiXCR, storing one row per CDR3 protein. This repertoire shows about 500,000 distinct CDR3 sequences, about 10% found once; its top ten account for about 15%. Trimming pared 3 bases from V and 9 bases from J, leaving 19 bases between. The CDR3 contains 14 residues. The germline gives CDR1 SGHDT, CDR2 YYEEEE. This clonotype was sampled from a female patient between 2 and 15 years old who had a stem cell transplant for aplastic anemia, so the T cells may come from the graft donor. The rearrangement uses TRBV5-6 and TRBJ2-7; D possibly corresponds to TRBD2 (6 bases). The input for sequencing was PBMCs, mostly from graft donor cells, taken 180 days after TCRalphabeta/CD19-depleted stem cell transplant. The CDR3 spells CASSYPGLHEWQYF. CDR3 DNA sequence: TGTGCCAGCAGCTATCCGGGACTCCATGAATGGCAGTACTTC.